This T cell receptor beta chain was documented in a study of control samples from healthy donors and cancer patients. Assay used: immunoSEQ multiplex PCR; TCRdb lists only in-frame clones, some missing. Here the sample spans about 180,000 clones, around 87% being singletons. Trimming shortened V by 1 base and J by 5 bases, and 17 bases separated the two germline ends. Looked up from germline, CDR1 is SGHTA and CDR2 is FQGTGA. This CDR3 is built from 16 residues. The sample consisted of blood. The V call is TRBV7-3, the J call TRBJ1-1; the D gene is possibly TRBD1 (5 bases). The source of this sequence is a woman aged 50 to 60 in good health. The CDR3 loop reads CASSLNGVGDSTEAFF. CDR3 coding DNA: TGTGCCAGCAGCTTAAATGGTGTCGGGGACTCAACTGAAGCTTTCTTT.